These 12 T cell receptor beta chains were sequenced from one sample in a study of metastatic and nonmetastatic thyroid tumors. None of the patients had undergone any treatment ahead of thyroid surgery. TCRdb re-clonotyped the PCR reads via MiXCR. The data show about 17,000 clones, about 32% seen once. Sequencing used tumor tissue. These receptors came from a male donor with papillary thyroid cancer or a benign thyroid nodule (not recorded which). Some clones in this sample may be carry-over from other donors' samples.

J is TRBJ2-3 and V is TRBV5-1; D is tentatively TRBD1 or TRBD2 (5 bases each). The CDR3 runs to 15 residues. V shed 0 bases and J shed 2 bases, with 10 bases lying between them. Germline assignment: CDR1 SGHRS and CDR2 YFSETQ. DNA of the CDR3: TGCGCCAGCAGCTTGGCGGGGCTCGACACAGATACGCAGTATTTT. Translated: CASSLAGLDTDTQYF.

The chain carries TRBV5-4 and TRBJ1-6; TRBD1 might be the D (5 bases). The V gene's germline CDR1 is SGHNT and CDR2 YYREEE (reference sequence). There are 13 residues in the CDR3. V lost 2 bases, J lost 10 bases, and 10 bases lay in between. The CDR3 protein is CASSLDSPSPLHF. The CDR3 DNA is TGTGCCAGCAGCTTAGACAGCCCGTCACCCCTCCACTTT. The full variable domain, completed using reference TRBV5-4 and TRBJ1-6, is ETGVTQSPTHLIKTRGQQVTLRCSSQSGHNTVSWYQQALGQGPQFIFQYYREEENGRGNFPPRFSGLQFPNYSSELNVNALELDDSALYLCASSLDSPSPLHFGNGTRLTVT.

This rearrangement joins TRBV12-3 or TRBV12-4 to TRBJ2-3; D is ambiguous. The CDR3 consists of 15 residues. Trimming stripped 7 bases from V and 0 bases from J, with 14 bases between. CDR3 region: CASTAYLHSTDTQYF. The DNA for the CDR3 is TGTGCCAGCACCGCGTACCTCCATAGCACAGATACGCAGTATTTT.

This clone was counted a few times. V and J are TRBV7-8 and TRBJ2-1; D not resolved. V was clipped by 2 bases and J by 7 bases, with 12 bases between them. This CDR3 has 14 amino acids. Looked up from germline, CDR1 is SGHVS and CDR2 is FQNEAQ. Here the CDR3 DNA reads TGTGCCAGCAGCTTATCACAGTTTCTTAATGAGCAGTTCTTC. As protein: CASSLSQFLNEQFF. The entire variable domain, with the rest obtained from reference TRBV7-8 and TRBJ2-1, is as follows: GAGVSQSPRYKVAKRGQDVALRCDPISGHVSLFWYQQALGQGPEFLTYFQNEAQLDKSGLPSDRFFAERPEGSVSTLKIQRTQQEDSAVYLCASSLSQFLNEQFFGPGTRLTVL.

This clone rates as medium-sized. CDR3 residues: CASSEAQPGGFSGYTF. For the CDR3, the DNA is TGTGCCAGCAGTGAAGCGCAGCCAGGGGGATTCTCTGGCTACACCTTC. The chain combines TRBV6-1 with TRBJ1-2, with TRBD1 matching 7 bases. Looked up from germline, CDR1 is MNHNS and CDR2 is SASEGT. V lost 0 bases and J lost 7; bases outside the gene matches: 11. There are 16 residues in the CDR3.

This clone showed up many times. This rearrangement joins TRBV7-2 to TRBJ2-5; D not resolved. Per the germline V gene, CDR1 is SGHTA and CDR2 is FQGNSA. V shed 3 bases and J shed 1 base, with 0 bases lying between them. This CDR3 region has 11 residues. CDR3 DNA: TGTGCCAGCAGCTTCCAAGAGACCCAGTACTTC. This sequence encodes CASSFQETQYF. Based on the CDR3 plus reference TRBV7-2 and TRBJ2-5, the full variable domain is GAGVSQSPSNKVTEKGKDVELRCDPISGHTALYWYRQSLGQGLEFLIYFQGNSAPDKSGLPSDRFSAERTGGSVSTLTIQRTQQEDSAVYLCASSFQETQYFGPGTRLLVL.

At least ten counts were recorded for this clone. This rearrangement joins TRBV5-1 to TRBJ2-5; 10 nucleotides agree with TRBD2. Germline lookup yields CDR1 SGHRS and CDR2 YFSETQ. This CDR3 spans 16 amino acids. Trimming cost V 1 base and J 4 bases; bases outside gene matches: 7. The CDR3 loop is CASSLLKREGRETQYF. CDR3 nucleotide sequence: TGCGCCAGCAGCTTGTTAAAGCGGGAGGGCCGAGAGACCCAGTACTTC.

This clone occurred a few times. The rearrangement links TRBV6-1 to TRBJ1-3; possible D gene TRBD1, 5 bases. V lost 7 bases, J lost 0 bases, and 10 bases lay in between. The CDR3 extends over 14 amino acids. Germline-derived CDR1 and CDR2 are MNHNS and SASEGT. The CDR3 spells CASTGGYSGNTIYF. The CDR3 DNA reads TGTGCCAGCACGGGGGGATACTCTGGAAACACCATATATTTT.

This clone was seen a handful of times. This chain joins TRBV18 and TRBJ2-7, with TRBD2 matching over 9 bases. J was trimmed by 4 bases and V by 0 bases; bases with no gene match: 7. CDR3 size: 16 residues. Germline V gene sequence: CDR1 KGHSH, CDR2 LQKENI. The CDR3 sequence is CASSPPSASGNYEQYF. CDR3 nucleotides: TGTGCCAGCTCACCACCCTCAGCTAGCGGGAATTACGAGCAGTACTTC. Together with reference TRBV18 and TRBJ2-7, the CDR3 gives the full variable domain: NAGVMQNPRHLVRRRGQEARLRCSPMKGHSHVYWYRQLPEEGLKFMVYLQKENIIDESGMPKERFSAEFPKEGPSILRIQQVVRGDSAAYFCASSPPSASGNYEQYFGPGTRLTVT.

The chain's CDR3 is CSAAGLSLNEQYF. DNA for the CDR3: TGCAGTGCCGCGGGACTAAGTCTTAACGAGCAGTACTTC. This chain uses TRBV20-1 with TRBJ2-7; 7 bases line up with TRBD2. Germline V gene sequence: CDR1 DFQATT, CDR2 SNEGSKA (reference sequence). Losses at the gene ends were 6 bases for V and 5 bases for J; bases not matched to a gene: 10. The CDR3 spans 13 residues.

Ten or more counts support this clone. The sample has other DNA sequences that encode this CDR3 too. The chain employs TRBV6-1 and TRBJ1-1; the match to TRBD1 covers 10 bases. The V gene end was trimmed by 6 bases and the J gene end by 5 bases; junction bases not matched to a gene: 9. The CDR3 extends over 15 amino acids. The germline V gene has CDR1 MNHNS and CDR2 SASEGT. The CDR3 here is CASRRDRGRGTEAFF. The CDR3 DNA is TGTGCCAGCAGACGGGACAGGGGCCGGGGGACTGAAGCTTTCTTT.

This clone was seen repeatedly, ten times or more. This chain connects TRBV20-1 to TRBJ2-5; 10 bases line up with TRBD1. CDR1 and CDR2 from the germline V gene are DFQATT and SNEGSKA (reference sequence). Unmatched junction bases numbered 8, after V lost 2 bases and J lost 5 bases. The length of the CDR3 is 15 residues. CDR3 DNA sequence: TGCAGTGCTAGAACCGGACAGGGGGACGTGGAGACCCAGTACTTC. Translated, it gives CSARTGQGDVETQYF.